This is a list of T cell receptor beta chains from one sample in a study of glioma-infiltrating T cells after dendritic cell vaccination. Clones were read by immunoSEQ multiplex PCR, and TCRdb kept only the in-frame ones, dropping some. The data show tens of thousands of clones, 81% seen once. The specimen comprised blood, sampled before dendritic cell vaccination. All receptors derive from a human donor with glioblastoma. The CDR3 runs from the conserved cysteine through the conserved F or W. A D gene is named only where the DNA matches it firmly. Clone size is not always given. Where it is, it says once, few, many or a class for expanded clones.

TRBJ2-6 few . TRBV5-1 TGCGCCAGCAGCGGGACACCCTCTGGGGCCAACGTCCTGACTTTC CASSGTPSGANVLTF
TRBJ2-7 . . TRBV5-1 TGCGCCAGCAGCTTGGTCCCGGGGGGCGAGGACGAGCAGTACTTC CASSLVPGGEDEQYF
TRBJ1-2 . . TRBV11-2 TGTGCCAGCAGCCCCACCTACAGGGATAACTATGGCTACACCTTC CASSPTYRDNYGYTF
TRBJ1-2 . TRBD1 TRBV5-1 TGCGCCAGCAGCTTGGTTGGACAGGGAGATCTTGGCTACACCTTC CASSLVGQGDLGYTF
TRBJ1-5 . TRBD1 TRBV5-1 TGCGCCAGCAGCCCGGGACAGGGTGGGAATCAGCCCCAGCATTTT CASSPGQGGNQPQHF
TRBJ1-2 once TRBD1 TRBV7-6 TGTGCCAGCCGGACAGGAATTGGCTACACCTTC CASRTGIGYTF
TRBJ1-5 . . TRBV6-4 TGTGCCAGCATTCAGGGTCCATATAGCAATCAGCCCCAGCATTTT CASIQGPYSNQPQHF
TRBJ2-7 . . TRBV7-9 TGTGCCAGCAGCTTAGGACAGGACTACGAGCAGTACTTC CASSLGQDYEQYF
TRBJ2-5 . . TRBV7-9 TGTGCCAGCAGTAGGGGTGGCGGCAGGGGCCAGTACTTC CASSRGGGRGQYF
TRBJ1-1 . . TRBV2 TGTGCCAGCAGTCTCAGAGGGAACACTGAAGCTTTCTTT CASSLRGNTEAFF
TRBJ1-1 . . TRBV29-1 TGCAGCGCAATTTACAATGAAGCTTTCTTT CSAIYNEAFF
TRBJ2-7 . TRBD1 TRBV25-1 TGTGCCAGCAGTATCTCAGGGGGCGGTGAGCAGTACTTC CASSISGGGEQYF
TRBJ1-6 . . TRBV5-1 TGCGCCAGCAGCACCGGACAGACCAGCAATTCACCCCTCCACTTT CASSTGQTSNSPLHF
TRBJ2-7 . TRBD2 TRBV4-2 TGTGCCAGCAGCCCTACCATGACTAGCGAGAACTCCTACGAGCAGTACTTC CASSPTMTSENSYEQYF
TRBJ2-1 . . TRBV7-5 TGTGCCAGAAGCTGCCCCCGCCCGACAGGGGGCAATGAGCAGTTCTTC CARSCPRPTGGNEQFF
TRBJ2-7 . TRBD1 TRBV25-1 TGTGCCAGCAGTGAATTTCTAGGACAGGGAAAAGAGGTGAACGAGCAGTACTTC CASSEFLGQGKEVNEQYF
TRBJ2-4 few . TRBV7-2 TGTGCCAGCAGCTTAGCGGGACTTGCAAACGGGGACATTCAGTACTTC CASSLAGLANGDIQYF
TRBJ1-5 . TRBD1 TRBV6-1 TGTGCCAGCAGTGAAACGGCAGGGGGCTGGAATCAGCCCCAGCATTTT CASSETAGGWNQPQHF
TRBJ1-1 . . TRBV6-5 TGTGCCAGCAGTCCCCCCTTTGGGGGCGAAGCTTTCTTT CASSPPFGGEAFF
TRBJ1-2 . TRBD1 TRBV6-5 TGTGCCAGCAGTTCCCCCGGGACAGGGAATATTGACACCTTC CASSSPGTGNIDTF
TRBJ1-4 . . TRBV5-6 TGTGCCAGCAGCTCTAATTTAGAGGAAAAACTGTTTTTT CASSSNLEEKLFF
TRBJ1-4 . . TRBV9 TGTGCCAGCAGCCCCGTTCGGAGGGGTGAAAAACTGTTTTTT CASSPVRRGEKLFF
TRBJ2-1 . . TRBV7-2 TGTGCCAGCAGCTCGGGACACAGCCTTTACAATGAGCAGTTCTTC CASSSGHSLYNEQFF
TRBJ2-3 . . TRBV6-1 TGTGCCAGCAGTGTCGGCTCTAGAACAGATACGCAGTATTTT CASSVGSRTDTQYF
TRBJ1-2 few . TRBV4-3 TGCGCCAGCAGCCAAGATTTAGGGGCCCCCGACTATGGCTACACCTTC CASSQDLGAPDYGYTF
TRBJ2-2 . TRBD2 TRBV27 TGTGCCAGCAGTTTCCGGACTAGCGGCACCGGGGAGCTGTTTTTT CASSFRTSGTGELFF
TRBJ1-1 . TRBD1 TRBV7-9 TGTGCCAGCAGCTTGAGGACAGGGGCCCTGGGCACTGAAGCTTTCTTT CASSLRTGALGTEAFF
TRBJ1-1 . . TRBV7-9 TGTGCCAGCAGTCGCACCAGGGCCCGGGAGGCCTTGAACACTGAAGCTTTCTTT CASSRTRAREALNTEAFF
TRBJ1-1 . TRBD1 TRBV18 TGTGCCAGCTCACCGGGACAGGAGGACACTGAAGCTTTCTTT CASSPGQEDTEAFF
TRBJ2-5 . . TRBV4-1 TGCGCCAGCAGCCAAGATTTCCCGGAGGTAGAGACCCAGTACTTC CASSQDFPEVETQYF
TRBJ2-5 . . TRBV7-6 TGTGCCAGCAGCTTAGGAAGTGGGCTAGAGACCCAGTACTTC CASSLGSGLETQYF
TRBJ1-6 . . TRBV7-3 TGTGCCAGCAGAGGGGGGGGTAACTCACCCCTCCACTTT CASRGGGNSPLHF
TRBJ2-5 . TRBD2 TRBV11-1 TGTGCCAGCAGCCAACGGGTTGGGACTAGCGGGGGCCGCCAAGAGACCCAGTACTTC CASSQRVGTSGGRQETQYF
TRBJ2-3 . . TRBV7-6 TGTGCCAGCAGCCCGCCTTACCTCACTAGCACAGATACGCAGTATTTT CASSPPYLTSTDTQYF
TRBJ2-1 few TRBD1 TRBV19 TGTGCCAGTAGTTCATCAGGGGGCTATGAGCAGTTCTTC CASSSSGGYEQFF